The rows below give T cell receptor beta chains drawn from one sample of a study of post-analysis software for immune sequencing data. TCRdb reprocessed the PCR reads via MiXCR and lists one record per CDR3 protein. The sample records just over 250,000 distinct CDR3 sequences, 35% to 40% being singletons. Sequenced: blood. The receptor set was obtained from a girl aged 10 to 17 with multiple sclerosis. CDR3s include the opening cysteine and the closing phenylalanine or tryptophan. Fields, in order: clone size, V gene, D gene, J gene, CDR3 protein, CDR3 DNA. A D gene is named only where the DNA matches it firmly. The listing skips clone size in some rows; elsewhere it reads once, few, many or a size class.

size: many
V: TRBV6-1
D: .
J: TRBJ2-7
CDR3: CASSPAGGIYEQYF
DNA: TGTGCCAGCAGTCCCGCTGGAGGGATTTACGAGCAGTACTTC

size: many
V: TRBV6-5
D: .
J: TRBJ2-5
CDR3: CASSSRLETQYF
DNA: TGTGCCAGCAGTTCGAGATTAGAGACCCAGTACTTC

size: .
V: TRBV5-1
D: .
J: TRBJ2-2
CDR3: CASSLAGPDGELFF
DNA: TGCGCCAGCAGCTTGGCCGGCCCAGACGGGGAGCTGTTTTTT

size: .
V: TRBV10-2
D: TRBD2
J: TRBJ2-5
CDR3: CASSEIGGRAYSSETQYF
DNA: TGCGCCAGCAGTGAGATCGGCGGGAGGGCTTATTCCTCGGAGACCCAGTACTTC

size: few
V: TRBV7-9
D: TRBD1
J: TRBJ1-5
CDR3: CASSVSTGGNNQPQHF
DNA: TGTGCCAGCAGCGTCTCGACAGGGGGCAACAATCAGCCCCAGCATTTT

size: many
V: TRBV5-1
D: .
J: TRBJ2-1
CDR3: CASSLSGSGLTYNEQFF
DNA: TGCGCCAGCAGCTTGTCCGGGAGCGGCCTCACTTACAATGAGCAGTTCTTC

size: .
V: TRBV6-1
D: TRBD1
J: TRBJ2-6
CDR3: CASSEQGVGANVLTF
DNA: TGTGCCAGCAGTGAACAGGGGGTGGGGGCCAACGTCCTGACTTTC

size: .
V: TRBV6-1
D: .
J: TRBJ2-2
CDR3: CASSALQGGGKGELFF
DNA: TGTGCCAGCAGTGCATTACAGGGGGGGGGTAAGGGGGAGCTGTTTTTT

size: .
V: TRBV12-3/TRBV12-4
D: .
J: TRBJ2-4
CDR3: CASSRGPDSAKNIQYF
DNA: TGTGCCAGCAGCCGGGGCCCCGACTCAGCCAAAAACATTCAGTACTTC

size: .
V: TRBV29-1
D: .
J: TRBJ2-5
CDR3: CSVDVQGSYQETQYF
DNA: TGCAGCGTTGACGTACAGGGATCTTACCAAGAGACCCAGTACTTC

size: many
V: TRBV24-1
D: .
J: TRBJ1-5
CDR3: CATSGTANSNQPQHF
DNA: TGTGCCACCAGTGGGACCGCGAATAGCAATCAGCCCCAGCATTTT

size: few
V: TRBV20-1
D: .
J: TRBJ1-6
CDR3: CSAIRRDVSSYNSPLHF
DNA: TGCAGTGCCATCCGCCGGGACGTCAGTTCCTATAATTCACCCCTCCACTTT

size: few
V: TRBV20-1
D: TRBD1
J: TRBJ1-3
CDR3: CSARDRGYGNTIYF
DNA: TGCAGTGCCCGGGACAGGGGTTATGGAAACACCATATATTTT

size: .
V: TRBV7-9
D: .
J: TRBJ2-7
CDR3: CASSFTGFEQYF
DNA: TGTGCCAGCAGCTTCACAGGGTTCGAGCAGTACTTC

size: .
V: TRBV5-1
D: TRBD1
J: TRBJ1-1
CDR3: CASSVQTGDTEAFF
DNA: TGCGCCAGCAGCGTACAGACAGGGGACACTGAAGCTTTCTTT

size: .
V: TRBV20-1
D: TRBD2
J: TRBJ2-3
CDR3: CSARSSGSITDTQYF
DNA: TGCAGTGCTAGGTCTAGCGGGAGTATCACAGATACGCAGTATTTT

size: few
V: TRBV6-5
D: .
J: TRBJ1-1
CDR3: CASRRWNTEAFF
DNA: TGTGCCAGCAGACGGTGGAACACTGAAGCTTTCTTT

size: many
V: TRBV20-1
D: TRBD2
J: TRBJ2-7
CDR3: CSARLAGVLGDEQYF
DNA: TGCAGTGCTAGACTAGCGGGAGTTTTAGGCGACGAGCAGTACTTC

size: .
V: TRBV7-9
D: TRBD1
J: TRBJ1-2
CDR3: CASSFSTGSFLLGYTF
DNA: TGTGCCAGCAGCTTTTCGACAGGGTCGTTTTTATTAGGCTACACCTTC

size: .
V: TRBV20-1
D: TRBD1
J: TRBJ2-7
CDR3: CSVTGQGYEQYF
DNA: TGCAGTGTAACGGGACAGGGTTACGAGCAGTACTTC

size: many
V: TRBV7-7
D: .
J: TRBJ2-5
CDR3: CASSHGQLETQYF
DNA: TGTGCCAGCAGCCACGGACAGCTTGAGACCCAGTACTTC

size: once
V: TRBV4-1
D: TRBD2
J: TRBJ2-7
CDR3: CASSQGPGGAYEQYF
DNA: TGCGCCAGCAGCCAAGGGCCGGGGGGGGCCTACGAGCAGTACTTC

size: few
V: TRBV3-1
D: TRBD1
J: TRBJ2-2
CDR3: CASNAGQGTGELFF
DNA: TGTGCCAGTAACGCGGGACAGGGAACCGGGGAGCTGTTTTTT

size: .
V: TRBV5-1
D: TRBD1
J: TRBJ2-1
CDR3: CASSDRGWSSYNEQFF
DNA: TGCGCCAGCAGTGACAGGGGGTGGAGCTCCTACAATGAGCAGTTCTTC

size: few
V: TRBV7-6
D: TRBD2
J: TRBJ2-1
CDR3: CASSQRPPGLVYNEQFF
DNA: TGTGCCAGCAGCCAACGCCCTCCGGGACTAGTTTACAATGAGCAGTTCTTC

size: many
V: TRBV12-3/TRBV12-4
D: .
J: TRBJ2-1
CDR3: CASSLSNSNEQFF
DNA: TGTGCCAGCAGCCTCTCTAACAGTAATGAGCAGTTCTTC

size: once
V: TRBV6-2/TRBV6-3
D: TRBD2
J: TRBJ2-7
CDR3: CASTKSGTDYEQYF
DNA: TGTGCCAGCACCAAAAGCGGGACGGACTACGAGCAGTACTTC

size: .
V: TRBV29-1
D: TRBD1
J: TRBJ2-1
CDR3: CSTRGLSYNEQFF
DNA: TGCAGCACCAGGGGGCTCTCCTACAATGAGCAGTTCTTC

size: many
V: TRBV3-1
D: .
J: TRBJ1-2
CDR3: CASSQEIGRTLTF
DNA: TGTGCCAGCAGCCAAGAAATAGGGAGGACCCTCACCTTC

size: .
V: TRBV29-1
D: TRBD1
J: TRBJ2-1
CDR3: CSVDGTGLYNEQFF
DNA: TGCAGCGTTGATGGGACAGGGCTCTACAATGAGCAGTTCTTC

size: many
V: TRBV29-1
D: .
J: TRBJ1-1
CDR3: CSGTDGVNTEAFF
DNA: TGCAGCGGGACCGACGGGGTGAACACTGAAGCTTTCTTT

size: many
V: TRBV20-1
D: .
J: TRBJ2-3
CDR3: CSARDLGDTQYF
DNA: TGCAGTGCTAGAGATCTCGGGGATACGCAGTATTTT

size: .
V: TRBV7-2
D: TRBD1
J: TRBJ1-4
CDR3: CASGYDRVRLFF
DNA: TGTGCCAGCGGATACGACAGGGTACGACTGTTTTTT

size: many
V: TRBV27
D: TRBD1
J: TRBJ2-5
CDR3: CASSSLTTGRIEETQYF
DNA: TGTGCCAGCAGTTCCCTCACGACAGGGCGAATTGAAGAGACCCAGTACTTC

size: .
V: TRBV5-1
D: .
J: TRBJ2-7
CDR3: CASSLQGRYEQYF
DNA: TGCGCCAGCAGCTTACAGGGGAGGTACGAGCAGTACTTC

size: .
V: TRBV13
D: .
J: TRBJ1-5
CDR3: CASSHTSGARSNQPQHF
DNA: TGTGCCAGCAGCCATACGTCAGGGGCTCGTAGCAATCAGCCCCAGCATTTT

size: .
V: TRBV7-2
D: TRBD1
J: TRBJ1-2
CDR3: CAGSPGTGDYGYTF
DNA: TGTGCCGGCAGCCCCGGGACAGGCGACTATGGCTACACCTTC

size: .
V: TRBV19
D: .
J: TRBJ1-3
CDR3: CASSITGRTSGNTIYF
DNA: TGTGCCAGTAGTATCACCGGACGGACCTCTGGAAACACCATATATTTT

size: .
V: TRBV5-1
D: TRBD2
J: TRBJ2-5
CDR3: CASSFGGGPEKTQYF
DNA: TGCGCCAGCAGCTTCGGGGGAGGGCCAGAAAAGACCCAGTACTTC

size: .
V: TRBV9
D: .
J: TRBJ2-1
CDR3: CASSVEEGSYNEQFF
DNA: TGTGCCAGCAGCGTAGAGGAGGGGTCCTACAATGAGCAGTTCTTC

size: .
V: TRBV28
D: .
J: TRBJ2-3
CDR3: CASSTRQKSSTDTQYF
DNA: TGTGCCAGCAGTACGCGACAGAAGTCTAGCACAGATACGCAGTATTTT

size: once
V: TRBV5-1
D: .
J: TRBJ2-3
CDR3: CASSLDGSSGTDTQYF
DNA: TGCGCCAGCAGCTTGGACGGGTCCTCTGGCACAGATACGCAGTATTTT

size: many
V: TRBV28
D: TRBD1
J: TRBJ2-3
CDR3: CASSFDRGQRDTQYF
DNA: TGTGCCAGCAGTTTCGACAGGGGGCAGAGAGATACGCAGTATTTT

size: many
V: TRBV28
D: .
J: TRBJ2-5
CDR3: CASSLSGTQETQYF
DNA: TGTGCCAGCAGTTTATCAGGGACTCAAGAGACCCAGTACTTC

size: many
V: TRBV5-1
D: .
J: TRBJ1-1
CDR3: CASSPGGGEGTEAFF
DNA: TGCGCCAGCAGCCCCGGTGGTGGGGAAGGGACTGAAGCTTTCTTT

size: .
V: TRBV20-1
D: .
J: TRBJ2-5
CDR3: CSAETRRETQYF
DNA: TGCAGTGCTGAGACTAGGAGAGAGACCCAGTACTTC

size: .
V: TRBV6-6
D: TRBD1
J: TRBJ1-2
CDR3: CASSKEQGRYGYTF
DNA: TGTGCCAGCTCAAAAGAACAGGGGAGATATGGCTACACCTTC

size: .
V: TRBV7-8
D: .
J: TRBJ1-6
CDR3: CANSLLYANSPLHF
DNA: TGTGCCAACAGCTTATTGTACGCTAATTCACCCCTCCACTTT

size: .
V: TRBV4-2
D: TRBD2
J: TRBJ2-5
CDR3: CASSQGQAGGQETQYF
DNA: TGTGCCAGCAGCCAAGGACAAGCGGGGGGCCAAGAGACCCAGTACTTC

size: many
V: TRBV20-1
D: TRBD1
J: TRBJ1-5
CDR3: CSAREGTGRNQPQHF
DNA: TGCAGTGCTAGAGAGGGGACAGGCCGCAATCAGCCCCAGCATTTT

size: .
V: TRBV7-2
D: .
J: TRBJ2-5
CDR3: CASSSTPPGTQYF
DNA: TGTGCCAGCAGCAGTACCCCACCGGGGACCCAGTACTTC

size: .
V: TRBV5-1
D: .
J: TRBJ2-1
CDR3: CASSLHQGGRDEQFF
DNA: TGCGCCAGCAGCTTGCATCAGGGTGGTCGCGATGAGCAGTTCTTC

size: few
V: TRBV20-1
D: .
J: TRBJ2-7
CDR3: CSATPSFEQYF
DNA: TGCAGTGCTACCCCTTCCTTCGAGCAGTACTTC

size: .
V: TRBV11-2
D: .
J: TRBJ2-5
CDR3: CASSSSTRGRKETQYF
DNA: TGTGCCAGCAGTTCCTCGACCCGAGGAAGAAAAGAGACCCAGTACTTC

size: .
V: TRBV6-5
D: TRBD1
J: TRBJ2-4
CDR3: CASSSGQRQHF
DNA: TGTGCCAGCAGTTCGGGACAGAGACAGCACTTC

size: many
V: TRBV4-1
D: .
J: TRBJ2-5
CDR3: CASSQFIHGGGETQYF
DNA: TGCGCCAGCAGCCAATTTATCCACGGAGGGGGAGAGACCCAGTACTTC

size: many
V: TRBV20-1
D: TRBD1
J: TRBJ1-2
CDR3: CSARGQGNYGYTF
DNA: TGCAGTGCCCGGGGACAGGGGAACTATGGCTACACCTTC

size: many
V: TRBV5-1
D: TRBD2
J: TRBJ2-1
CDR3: CASSLRREGHYNEQFF
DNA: TGCGCCAGCAGCTTGCGGCGGGAGGGCCACTACAATGAGCAGTTCTTC